The present TCR beta chain was sequenced within a study of STAT5B mutations in CD4+ large granular lymphocyte leukemia. In the case of this clone: What it binds is not known.

The CDR3 runs to 18 residues. Germline values: CDR1 MGHRA, CDR2 YSYEKL. The V gene lost 0 bases and the J gene lost 0 bases, with 15 bases spanning the gap. Broader study findings: Patient CD4-sorted repertoires stayed more clonal than healthy ones after leukemic-clone removal.

Profiling relied on immunoSEQ multiplex PCR, and the TCRdb table lists in-frame clones only, not all of them. The table shows roughly 26,000 clones, with around 81% occurring only once. The sample was CD4+ T cells from blood buffy coats. This receptor was identified in a human donor in good health. J is TRBJ1-5 and V is TRBV4-1, with D possibly TRBD1 on 5 matching bases. For the CDR3, the DNA is TGCGCCAGCAGCCAAGACGGGGCAGGGTCCGATAGCAATCAGCCCCAGCATTTT. Its protein product is CASSQDGAGSDSNQPQHF.